The clone carrying this T cell receptor beta chain was observed at least ten times. Antigen specificity is unknown. CDR3 length: 13 amino acids. V was shortened by 3 bases and J by 5 bases, with 12 bases between the two germline ends. In germline, CDR1 is SGHDT, CDR2 YYEEEE. The data derive from a study of T cells in Graves' hyperthyroidism and ophthalmopathy. General study points: Most expanded thyroid clonotypes above 0.001 recurred in blood.

Authors of the study amplified TCR beta CDR3 regions from RNA transcripts. During a first-round RT-PCR of the TCR CDR3, the HTBI primer set was used. TCRdb analysed the multiplex PCR reads with MiXCR anew, one entry per CDR3 protein. The table has some 440,000 distinct CDR3 sequences, approximately 14% seen once; the top ten hold roughly 7.4%. This chain connects TRBV5-6 to TRBJ2-7; D is ambiguous. This receptor was obtained from a woman aged 18-29 years with Graves' hyperthyroidism. What was sequenced was blood. The CDR3 loop is CASSSSPWNEQYF. The CDR3 DNA reads TGTGCCAGCAGCTCAAGCCCCTGGAACGAGCAGTACTTC.